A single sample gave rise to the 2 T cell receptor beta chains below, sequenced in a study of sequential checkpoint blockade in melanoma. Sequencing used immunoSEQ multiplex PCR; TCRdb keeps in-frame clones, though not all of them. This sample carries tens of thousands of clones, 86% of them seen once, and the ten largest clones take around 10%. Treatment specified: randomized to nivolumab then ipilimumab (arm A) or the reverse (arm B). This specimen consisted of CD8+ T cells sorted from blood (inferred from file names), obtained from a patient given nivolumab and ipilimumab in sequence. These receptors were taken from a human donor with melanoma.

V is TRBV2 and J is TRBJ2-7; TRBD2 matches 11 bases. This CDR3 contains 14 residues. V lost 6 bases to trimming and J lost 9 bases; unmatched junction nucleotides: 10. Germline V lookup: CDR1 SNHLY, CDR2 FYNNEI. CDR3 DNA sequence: TGTGCCAGCAGGGAGAATAGCGGGAGGGTGGTGCAGTACGTC. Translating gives CASRENSGRVVQYV.

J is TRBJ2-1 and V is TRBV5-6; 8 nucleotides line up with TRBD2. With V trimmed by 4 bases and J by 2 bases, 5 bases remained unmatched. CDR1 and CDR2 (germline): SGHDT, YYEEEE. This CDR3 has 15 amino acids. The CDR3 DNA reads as TGTGCCAGCAGCGGCGGACTAGCCCCCTACAATGAGCAGTTCTTC. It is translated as CASSGGLAPYNEQFF.